The sequence of this TCR beta chain was determined in a study of regulatory T cells in long-lasting Graves disease. General study points: TCR diversity in persistent Graves' patients was below that of newly diagnosed ones.

As regards this clonotype: The antigen is unknown.

Library construction for TCR beta used iRepertoire HTBI primers and Arm-PCR of CDR3 regions. Using its own MiXCR run on the multiplex PCR reads, TCRdb lists one record per CDR3 protein. The table has 600,000 to 850,000 distinct CDR3 sequences, 30% seen once. Stated time point: persistent/refractory GD, antithyroid drugs over 5 years with positive TRAb. Following extraction of RNA from PBMCs, that RNA was used to make the TCR library. It was by American Thyroid Association guidelines that Graves' disease was diagnosed. An endocrinology department in Xi'an, China, recruited the patients. Germline assignment: CDR1 SGHTA and CDR2 FQGNSA. This CDR3 is built from 14 residues. Deletions cut 0 bases from V and 5 bases from J, with 7 bases between.

The V gene is TRBV7-2, the J gene TRBJ1-4; no clear D. This TCR was sampled from a female donor with Graves disease. Material: peripheral blood mononuclear cells (PBMCs), obtained when the disease was refractory, from a patient treated with antithyroid drugs. CDR3 loop: CASSLAAQNEKLFF. CDR3 nucleotides: TGTGCCAGCAGCTTAGCAGCGCAAAATGAAAAACTGTTTTTT. The full variable domain, in which reference TRBV7-2 and TRBJ1-4 provide the parts outside the CDR3, is GAGVSQSPSNKVTEKGKDVELRCDPISGHTALYWYRQSLGQGLEFLIYFQGNSAPDKSGLPSDRFSAERTGGSVSTLTIQRTQQEDSAVYLCASSLAAQNEKLFFGSGTQLSVL.